A single sample gave rise to the 30 T cell receptor beta chains below, sequenced in a study of T cell repertoires in cytomegalovirus infection. TCRdb re-called the reads with MiXCR, one entry per CDR3 protein. Of 360,000 or so distinct CDR3 sequences detected, roughly 36% appear once; the ten largest clones hold roughly 12%. These receptors' antigens are unknown. This material consisted of cultured PBMCs, taken from culture after CMV antigen stimulation. Receptors originate from a human donor in good health (CMV status not recorded). Some clones in this sample may be carry-over from other donors' samples.

This clonotype was seen only a few times. The chain has TRBV20-1 and TRBJ1-1; unclear D gene. Trimming cost V 4 bases and J 4 bases, with 10 bases left between them. Germline CDR1 DFQATT, CDR2 SNEGSKA (reference sequence). This CDR3 has 12 residues. In DNA form, the CDR3 reads TGCAGTGCTAAAGTGACTAGCACTGAAGCTTTCTTT. This translates into CSAKVTSTEAFF.

This clonotype showed up just a few times. The chain joins TRBV19 to TRBJ2-1; either TRBD1 or TRBD2 may fit D (5 bases each). The CDR3 contains 17 residues. Trimming cost V 0 bases and J 6 bases, with 18 bases left between them. Looked up from germline, CDR1 is LNHDA and CDR2 is SQIVND (reference sequence). CDR3 in DNA: TGTGCCAGTAGTATAGACGTACCCGGGACCCCGGGCAATGAGCAGTTCTTC. Translating gives CASSIDVPGTPGNEQFF.

The DNA for the CDR3 is TGTGCTAGTGGCCCAGGAGTAGCCTACGAGCAGTACTTC. Amino acid sequence: CASGPGVAYEQYF. V usage is TRBV12-5 and J usage is TRBJ2-7; D is uncertain. V gave up 6 bases and J gave up 2 bases, with 11 bases separating them. The CDR3 loop spans 13 amino acids. Germline lookup yields CDR1 LGHNT and CDR2 FRNRAP.

The chain joins TRBV7-2 to TRBJ2-4, with D perhaps being TRBD1 or TRBD2 (5 bases each). There are 16 residues in the CDR3. Germline V gene lookup returns CDR1 SGHTA and CDR2 FQGNSA. V was trimmed by 1 base and J by 5 bases, leaving 15 bases between them. The CDR3 DNA follows: TGTGCCAGCAGCTTAGTGGTGGGAGTGGGGGAAAACATTCAGTACTTC. This encodes CASSLVVGVGENIQYF.

This clonotype has just a few counts. V is TRBV7-2 and J is TRBJ2-1; 11 positions agree with TRBD2. The germline gives CDR1 SGHTA, CDR2 FQGNSA. V was pared by 2 bases and J by 8 bases, with 5 bases of the junction left unmatched. CDR3 size: 15 residues. The CDR3 nucleotides are TGTGCCAGCAGCTTAACTAGCGGGAGTAGGGATGAGCAGTTCTTC. Amino acids: CASSLTSGSRDEQFF.

This rearrangement joins TRBV20-1 to TRBJ2-2; D unclear. CDR1 and CDR2 (germline): DFQATT, SNEGSKA (reference sequence). Trimming took off 3 bases at V and 1 base at J, with 9 bases between the two ends. CDR3 size: 14 residues. The CDR3 protein is CSASRQVNTGELFF. CDR3 in DNA: TGCAGTGCTAGCCGCCAGGTGAACACCGGGGAGCTGTTTTTT.

This clonotype has just a few counts. The chain has TRBV7-2 and TRBJ2-1; possibly TRBD2 for D (6 bases). Trimming took 5 bases from V and 7 from J, leaving 24 bases between them. The CDR3 is 17 amino acids. CDR1 and CDR2 from the germline V gene are SGHTA and FQGNSA. The CDR3: CASSPSPGTPERNEQFF. CDR3 sequence (DNA): TGTGCCAGCAGCCCAAGCCCCGGGACTCCAGAGAGAAATGAGCAGTTCTTC.

The chain has TRBV6-2 or TRBV6-3 and TRBJ2-5, with 7 bases lining up with TRBD1. The CDR3 extends over 15 amino acids. The V gene end was trimmed by 5 bases and the J gene end by 5 bases; junction bases not matched to a gene: 11. Germline V lookup: CDR1 MNHEY, CDR2 SVGEGT. The CDR3 DNA reads TGTGCCAGCAGTCGATCGACAGGGCCTCACGAGACCCAGTACTTC. This gives the protein CASSRSTGPHETQYF.

The chain links TRBV4-1 to TRBJ2-1; 9 bases line up with TRBD2. The CDR3 extends over 13 amino acids. Unmatched junction bases numbered 8, after V lost 8 bases and J lost 9 bases. The germline CDR1 and CDR2 sequences are MGHRA and YSYEKL. The CDR3 DNA follows: TGCGCCAGCCGGGGCGGGAGGGCCGGTGAGCAGTTCTTC. Amino acids: CASRGGRAGEQFF.

This clonotype has only a few counts. V gene TRBV7-2 combines with J gene TRBJ2-7; D is possibly TRBD2 (6 bases). From germline, CDR1 is SGHTA and CDR2 FQGNSA. Trimming pared 6 bases from V and 3 bases from J, leaving 12 bases between. The length of the CDR3 is 13 residues. CDR3 loop: CASSRGGNYEQYF. CDR3 bases: TGTGCCAGCAGTCGGGGAGGCAACTACGAGCAGTACTTC. Based on the CDR3 plus reference TRBV7-2 and TRBJ2-7, the full variable domain is GAGVSQSPSNKVTEKGKDVELRCDPISGHTALYWYRQSLGQGLEFLIYFQGNSAPDKSGLPSDRFSAERTGGSVSTLTIQRTQQEDSAVYLCASSRGGNYEQYFGPGTRLTVT.

The chain recombines TRBV11-2 with TRBJ1-1; D remains unclear. Germline assignment: CDR1 SGHAT and CDR2 FQNNGV. V shed 5 bases and J shed 1 base, with 14 bases lying between them. This CDR3 region has 15 residues. CDR3 sequence reads: CASSPDGPGNTEAFF. The CDR3 DNA reads TGTGCCAGCAGCCCCGACGGACCTGGGAACACTGAAGCTTTCTTT.

The chain joins TRBV28 to TRBJ2-3; 7 bases line up with TRBD2. The J segment lost 4 bases and the V segment lost 6 bases, leaving 7 bases of the junction unmatched. Germline V gene sequence: CDR1 MDHEN, CDR2 SYDVKM. The CDR3 has 14 residues. CDR3 in amino acids: CASSFGLVADTQYF. The CDR3 DNA is TGTGCCAGCAGCTTCGGACTAGTCGCAGATACGCAGTATTTT.

The chain carries TRBV6-8 and TRBJ2-2, with D tentatively TRBD1 (6 bases). The germline V gene has CDR1 MNHGY and CDR2 SAAAGT. Trimming left V 2 bases short and J 4 bases short, with 11 bases between. The CDR3 is 15 residues long. The CDR3 nucleotides read TGTGCCAGCAGTTACGACAACAGGGCCACCGGGGAGCTGTTTTTT. Its protein product is CASSYDNRATGELFF.

The chain recombines TRBV15 with TRBJ2-5, with 10 bases identical to TRBD2. This CDR3 has 18 residues. With V trimmed by 2 bases and J by 3 bases, 12 bases remained unmatched. Germline V gives CDR1 LNHNV, CDR2 YYDKDF (reference sequence). CDR3 nucleotide sequence: TGTGCCACCAGCAGACTGGAAGCGGGAGGGTGGTCAGAAGAGACCCAGTACTTC. It specifies CATSRLEAGGWSEETQYF.

This clonotype appeared a few times. The chain combines TRBV11-2 with TRBJ2-7; 10 bases align to TRBD2. In germline, CDR1 is SGHAT, CDR2 FQNNGV. V was pared by 1 base and J by 6 bases, with 3 bases of the junction left unmatched. The CDR3 covers 14 residues. The CDR3 DNA sequence: TGTGCCAGCAGCTTAGCAGCGGGAGGGGGCGAGCAGTACGTC. Translation: CASSLAAGGGEQYV.

This chain links TRBV10-3 with TRBJ2-3; D unresolved. CDR3 size: 15 residues. Germline values: CDR1 ENHRY, CDR2 SYGVKD. V was shortened by 6 bases and J by 8 bases, with 21 bases between the two germline ends. In DNA form, the CDR3 reads TGTGCCATCAGGTATGGCGAAAGGACGCCTAGTACGCAGTATTTT. Its translation: CAIRYGERTPSTQYF.

This clonotype was counted only a few times. The chain joins TRBV27 to TRBJ2-3; D may correspond to TRBD1 or TRBD2 (6 bases each). CDR3 length: 15 amino acids. Trimming removed 0 bases at V and 2 bases at J, with 9 bases between. CDR1 MNHEY and CDR2 SMNVEV come from the germline V gene (reference sequence). DNA for the CDR3: TGTGCCAGCAGTTTATCGGGGGGACACACAGATACGCAGTATTTT. Residues: CASSLSGGHTDTQYF.

This clonotype was counted only a few times. The V and J genes are TRBV19 and TRBJ1-4, with a weak D call TRBD1 (5 bases). CDR3 length: 14 residues. With 2 bases removed from V and 8 bases from J, the gap between germline ends came to 12 bases. Germline-derived CDR1 and CDR2 are LNHDA and SQIVND (reference sequence). CDR3 amino acids: CASSISRGREKLFF. The CDR3 region has the DNA TGTGCCAGTAGTATATCGAGGGGACGAGAAAAACTGTTTTTT. The complete variable domain, with remaining parts taken from reference TRBV19 and TRBJ1-4, reads DGGITQSPKYLFRKEGQNVTLSCEQNLNHDAMYWYRQDPGQGLRLIYYSQIVNDFQKGDIAEGYSVSREKKESFPLTVTSAQKNPTAFYLCASSISRGREKLFFGSGTQLSVL.

This clonotype was counted only a few times. The chain carries TRBV7-2 and TRBJ1-6, with D perhaps matching TRBD1 (6 bases). CDR1 and CDR2 (germline): SGHTA, FQGNSA. This CDR3 spans 16 amino acids. Trimming shortened V by 5 bases and J by 5 bases, and 16 bases separated the two germline ends. The CDR3 DNA follows: TGTGCCAGCAGCGCAAGACCAGGGGTTAATAATTCACCCCTCCACTTT. The encoded protein is CASSARPGVNNSPLHF.

The genes are TRBV20-1 and TRBJ1-1; D is unresolved. This CDR3 is 15 amino acids long. The ends were cut back, 3 bases at V and 1 base at J, with 15 bases in the middle. In germline, CDR1 is DFQATT, CDR2 SNEGSKA (reference sequence). In DNA form, the CDR3 reads TGCAGTGCTAGGGCTTCGAACGGACCGAACACTGAAGCTTTCTTT. This translates into CSARASNGPNTEAFF.

This clonotype was detected once. The J gene is TRBJ2-1, the V gene TRBV10-3; TRBD2 might be the D (6 bases). The CDR3 has 14 amino acids. Germline CDR1 reads ENHRY; CDR2 reads SYGVKD. Trimming pared 5 bases from V and 0 bases from J, leaving 8 bases between. The CDR3 spells CAISSGSSYNEQFF. CDR3 nucleotides: TGTGCCATCAGTTCCGGGAGCTCCTACAATGAGCAGTTCTTC.

This clonotype was recorded a few times. The J gene is TRBJ1-1, the V gene TRBV7-8; possibly TRBD1 for D (5 bases). This CDR3 spans 15 amino acids. Germline V lookup: CDR1 SGHVS, CDR2 FQNEAQ. The germline V and J ends were trimmed by 1 base and 8 bases, with 17 bases remaining between them. The CDR3, as DNA: TGTGCCAGCAGCTTAGGGCGCCAGGGTAGGCAGGAAGCTTTCTTT. Translation: CASSLGRQGRQEAFF.

The chain carries TRBV10-3 and TRBJ2-5, with 11 bases matching TRBD2. Germline V lookup: CDR1 ENHRY, CDR2 SYGVKD. The CDR3 covers 16 residues. V trimming: 2 bases; J trimming: 5 bases; junction bases outside the gene matches: 7. In nucleotides, the CDR3 is TGTGCCATCAGTGAGATGAGCGCTAGCGGGAGGGAGACCCAGTACTTC. Its protein product is CAISEMSASGRETQYF.

This clonotype was detected only once. The genes are TRBV27 and TRBJ2-6, with D possibly called TRBD1 or TRBD2 (5 bases each). V was cut by 5 bases and J by 9 bases, with 14 bases left in between. This CDR3 contains 14 residues. CDR1 is MNHEY and CDR2 is SMNVEV in the germline V gene (reference sequence). CDR3 sequence: CASSMGPPFNVLTF. The CDR3 region has the DNA TGTGCCAGCAGTATGGGACCCCCCTTCAACGTCCTGACTTTC.

This clonotype was counted a few times. This sequence joins TRBV6-4 and TRBJ2-6; D uncertain. This CDR3 is built from 16 residues. V shed 0 bases and J shed 0 bases, with 6 bases lying between them. Germline CDR1 is MRHNA and CDR2 is SNTAGT. The CDR3 protein is CASSDSRSSGANVLTF. Written as DNA, the CDR3 is TGTGCCAGCAGTGACTCCCGTAGCTCTGGGGCCAACGTCCTGACTTTC.

This clonotype has a handful of counts. The rearrangement links TRBV25-1 to TRBJ2-1, with D unclear. The length of the CDR3 is 14 residues. V was clipped by 0 bases and J by 5 bases, with 8 bases between them. Germline loops: CDR1 MGHDK, CDR2 SYGVNS. The CDR3 is CASSEYPRHNEQFF. In nucleotides, the CDR3 is TGTGCCAGCAGTGAATATCCCCGCCACAATGAGCAGTTCTTC. The complete variable domain, with remaining parts taken from reference TRBV25-1 and TRBJ2-1, reads EADIYQTPRYLVIGTGKKITLECSQTMGHDKMYWYQQDPGMELHLIHYSYGVNSTEKGDLSSESTVSRIRTEHFPLTLESARPSHTSQYLCASSEYPRHNEQFFGPGTRLTVL.

The chain couples TRBV7-8 to TRBJ1-1; possibly TRBD1 for D (5 bases). Per the germline V gene, CDR1 is SGHVS and CDR2 is FQNEAQ. The CDR3 loop spans 14 amino acids. The V and J ends lost 7 bases and 2 bases respectively, with 14 bases between them. The CDR3 coding sequence is TGTGCCAGCATGGAGGGGCGGAGAAACACTGAAGCTTTCTTT. Protein product: CASMEGRRNTEAFF.

CDR3 residues: CAISLSGTTDTQYF. CDR3 bases: TGTGCCATCAGCCTTAGCGGGACGACAGATACGCAGTATTTT. This rearrangement joins TRBV10-3 to TRBJ2-3, with TRBD2 identical over 8 bases. J was trimmed by 3 bases and V by 6 bases; bases with no gene match: 5. Looked up from germline, CDR1 is ENHRY and CDR2 is SYGVKD. This CDR3 contains 14 residues.

The chain recombines TRBV6-2 or TRBV6-3 with TRBJ2-3; 8 positions match TRBD2. Germline CDR1 is MNHEY and CDR2 is SVGEGT. J gave up 1 base and V 5 bases, and 8 bases lay outside the gene matches. The CDR3 covers 16 residues. In nucleotides, the CDR3 is TGTGCCAGCAGTACCTACTGGCGGGAGGGCACAGATACGCAGTATTTT. This sequence encodes CASSTYWREGTDTQYF.

A few counts support this clonotype. J is TRBJ1-2 and V is TRBV7-2; TRBD1 agrees at 8 bases. Germline values: CDR1 SGHTA, CDR2 FQGNSA. CDR3 size: 12 residues. V dropped 5 bases and J dropped 13; count of bases not matched to a gene: 9. The CDR3 spells CASSAPGQVSTF. The CDR3 bases are TGTGCCAGCAGCGCCCCGGGACAGGTTTCCACCTTC.